This TCR beta chain was identified in a study of blood T cell repertoires in COVID-19. The data were produced by immunoSEQ multiplex PCR, yet TCRdb's version contains in-frame clones alone and is incomplete. There are about 110,000 clones in the sample; 71% occur only once, and 1.5% to 2% lies in the top ten. Trimming left V 10 bases short and J 0 bases short, with 13 bases between. Germline CDR1 reads SGDLS; CDR2 reads YYNGEE. The CDR3 spans 13 residues. This receptor was obtained from a woman aged 40 to 49 with acute or convalescent COVID-19. What was sequenced was peripheral blood. This chain connects TRBV9 to TRBJ1-1, with TRBD1 as a possible D gene (5 bases). CDR3 amino acids: CASGGRVNTEAFF. CDR3 DNA: TGTGCCTCCGGTGGCAGGGTGAACACTGAAGCTTTCTTT.